This T cell receptor (beta chain) was identified during a study of shared T cell receptors in the human thymus. The repertoire was sequenced with immunoSEQ multiplex PCR; TCRdb's copy has only in-frame clones and lacks some. The table lists more than 550,000 clones, around 87% of them singletons, with just under 0.0095% in the top ten. The CDR3 is 16 residues long. Germline V gene lookup returns CDR1 MGHDK and CDR2 SYGVNS. Unmatched junction bases numbered 12, after V lost 2 bases and J lost 8 bases. These data also formed part of another study, on human thymus T cells. That study reports: Resections were taken during corrective heart surgery, and the thymus tissue came from these. Repertoires sampled from thymus and blood appeared biased in V and J gene usage.

This sequence joins TRBV25-1 and TRBJ1-2; TRBD1 aligns across 9 bases. This clonotype was sampled from a boy younger than two with a congenital heart defect. Sequencing was done on a sample of thymocytes. This chain's CDR3 is CASSEQAGTGKVGYTF. The CDR3 coding sequence is TGTGCCAGCAGTGAACAAGCCGGGACAGGGAAGGTAGGCTACACCTTC.